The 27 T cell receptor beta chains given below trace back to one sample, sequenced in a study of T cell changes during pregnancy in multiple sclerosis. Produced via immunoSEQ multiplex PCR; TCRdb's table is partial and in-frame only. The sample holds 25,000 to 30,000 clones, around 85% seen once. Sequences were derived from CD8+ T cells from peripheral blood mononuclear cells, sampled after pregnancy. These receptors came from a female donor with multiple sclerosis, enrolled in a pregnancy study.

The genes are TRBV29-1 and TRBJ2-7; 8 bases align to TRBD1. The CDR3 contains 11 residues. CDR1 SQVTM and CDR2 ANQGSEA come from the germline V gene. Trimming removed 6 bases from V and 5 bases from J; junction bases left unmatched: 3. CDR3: CSVDRGNEQYF. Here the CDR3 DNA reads TGCAGCGTCGACAGGGGCAACGAGCAGTACTTC.

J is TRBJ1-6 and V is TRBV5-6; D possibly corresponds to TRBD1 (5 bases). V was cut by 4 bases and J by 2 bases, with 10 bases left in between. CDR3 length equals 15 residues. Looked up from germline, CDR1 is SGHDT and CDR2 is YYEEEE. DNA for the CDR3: TGTGCCAGCAGCGAACGGACACCCTATAATTCACCCCTCCACTTT. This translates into CASSERTPYNSPLHF.

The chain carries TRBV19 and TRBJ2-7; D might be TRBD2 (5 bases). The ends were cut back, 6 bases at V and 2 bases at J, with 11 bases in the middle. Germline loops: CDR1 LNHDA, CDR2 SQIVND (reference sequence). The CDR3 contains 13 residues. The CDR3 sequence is CASSISEAYEQYF. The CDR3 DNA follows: TGTGCCAGTAGCATATCGGAGGCCTACGAGCAGTACTTC.

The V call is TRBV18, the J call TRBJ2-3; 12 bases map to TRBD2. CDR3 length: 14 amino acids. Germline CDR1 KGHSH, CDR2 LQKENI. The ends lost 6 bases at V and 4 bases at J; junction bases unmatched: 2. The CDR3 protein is CASSRLAGADTQYF. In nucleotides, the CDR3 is TGTGCCAGCTCCCGACTAGCGGGGGCAGATACGCAGTATTTT.

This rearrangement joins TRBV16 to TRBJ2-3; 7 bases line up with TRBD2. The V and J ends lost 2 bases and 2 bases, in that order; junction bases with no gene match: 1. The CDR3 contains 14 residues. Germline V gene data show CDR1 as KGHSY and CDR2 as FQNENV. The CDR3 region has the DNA TGTGCCAGCAGCCAAGCGGGGGACACAGATACGCAGTATTTT. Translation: CASSQAGDTDTQYF.

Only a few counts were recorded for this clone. The CDR3 region has the DNA TGTGCCAGCAGTCCCCTGGGAGAGCGGGGGAACAATGAGCAGTTCTTC. Translating gives CASSPLGERGNNEQFF. The rearrangement links TRBV27 to TRBJ2-1; 8 bases fit TRBD2. The CDR3 runs to 16 residues. Trimming cost V 5 bases and J 5 bases; bases outside gene matches: 11. The germline CDR1 and CDR2 sequences are MNHEY and SMNVEV (reference sequence).

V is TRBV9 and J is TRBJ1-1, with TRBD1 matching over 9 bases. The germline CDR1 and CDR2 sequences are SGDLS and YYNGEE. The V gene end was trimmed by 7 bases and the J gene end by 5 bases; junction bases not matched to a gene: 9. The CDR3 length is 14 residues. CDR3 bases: TGTGCCAGCTCCTCCGGGACAGGGATTACTGAAGCTTTCTTT. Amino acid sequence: CASSSGTGITEAFF.

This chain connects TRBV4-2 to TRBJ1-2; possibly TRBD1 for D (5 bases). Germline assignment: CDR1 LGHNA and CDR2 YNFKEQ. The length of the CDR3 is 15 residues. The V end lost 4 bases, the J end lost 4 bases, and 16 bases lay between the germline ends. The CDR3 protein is CASSLRRAAPYGYTF. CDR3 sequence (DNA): TGTGCCAGCAGCCTCCGCAGGGCCGCTCCCTATGGCTACACCTTC.

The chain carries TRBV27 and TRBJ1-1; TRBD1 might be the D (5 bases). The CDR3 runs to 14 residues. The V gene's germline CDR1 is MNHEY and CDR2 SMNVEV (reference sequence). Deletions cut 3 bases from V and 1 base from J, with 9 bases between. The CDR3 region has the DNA TGTGCCAGCAGTTTGGGGCGCGGGAACACTGAAGCTTTCTTT. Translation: CASSLGRGNTEAFF.

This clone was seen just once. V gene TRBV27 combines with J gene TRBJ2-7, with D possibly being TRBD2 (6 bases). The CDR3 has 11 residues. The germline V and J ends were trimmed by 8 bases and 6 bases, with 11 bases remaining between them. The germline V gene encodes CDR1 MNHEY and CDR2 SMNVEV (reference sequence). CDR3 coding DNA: TGTGCCAGCTTGAACGGGGGCGAGCAGTACTTC. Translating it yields CASLNGGEQYF.

The chain's CDR3 is CASSHLSLEGAAGYTF. Here the CDR3 DNA reads TGCGCCAGCAGCCATCTATCCCTCGAAGGGGCGGCTGGCTACACCTTC. This chain joins TRBV4-3 and TRBJ1-2; tentative D call: TRBD1 (5 bases). V was pared by 3 bases and J by 7 bases, with 21 bases between. This CDR3 contains 16 residues. The germline V gene has CDR1 LGHNA and CDR2 YSLEER.

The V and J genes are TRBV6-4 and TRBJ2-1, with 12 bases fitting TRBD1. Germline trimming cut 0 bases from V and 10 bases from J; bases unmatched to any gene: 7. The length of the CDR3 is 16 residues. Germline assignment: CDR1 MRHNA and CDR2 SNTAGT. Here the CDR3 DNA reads TGTGCCAGCAGTGACTCCGGGACAGGGGGCGCAGAAGAGCAGTTCTTC. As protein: CASSDSGTGGAEEQFF.

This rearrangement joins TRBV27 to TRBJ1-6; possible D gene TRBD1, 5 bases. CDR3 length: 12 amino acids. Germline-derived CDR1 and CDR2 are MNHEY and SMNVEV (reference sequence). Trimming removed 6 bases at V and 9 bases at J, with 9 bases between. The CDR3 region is CASSTGFSPLHF. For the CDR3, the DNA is TGTGCCAGCAGCACAGGTTTTTCACCCCTCCACTTT.

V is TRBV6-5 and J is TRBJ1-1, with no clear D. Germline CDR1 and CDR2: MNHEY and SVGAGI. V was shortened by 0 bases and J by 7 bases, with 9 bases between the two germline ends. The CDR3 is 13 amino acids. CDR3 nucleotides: TGTGCCAGCAGTTACTCTGCGGGGATTGAAGCTTTCTTT. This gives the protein CASSYSAGIEAFF.

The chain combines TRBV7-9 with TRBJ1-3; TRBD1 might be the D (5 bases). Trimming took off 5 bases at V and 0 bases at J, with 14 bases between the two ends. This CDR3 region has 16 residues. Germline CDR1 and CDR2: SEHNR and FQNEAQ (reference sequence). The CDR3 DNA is TGTGCCAGCAGCGAGTCGTGGGGGGACTCTGGAAACACCATATATTTT. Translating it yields CASSESWGDSGNTIYF. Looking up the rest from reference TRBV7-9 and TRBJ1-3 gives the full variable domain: DTGVSQNPRHKITKRGQNVTFRCDPISEHNRLYWYRQTLGQGPEFLTYFQNEAQLEKSRLLSDRFSAERPKGSFSTLEIQRTEQGDSAMYLCASSESWGDSGNTIYFGEGSWLTVV.

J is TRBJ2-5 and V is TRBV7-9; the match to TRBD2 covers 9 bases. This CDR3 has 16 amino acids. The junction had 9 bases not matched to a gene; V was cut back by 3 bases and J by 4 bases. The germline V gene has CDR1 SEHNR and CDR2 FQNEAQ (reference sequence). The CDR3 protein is CASSFRGGAVPETQYF. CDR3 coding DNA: TGTGCCAGCAGCTTTCGCGGGGGGGCGGTCCCAGAGACCCAGTACTTC.

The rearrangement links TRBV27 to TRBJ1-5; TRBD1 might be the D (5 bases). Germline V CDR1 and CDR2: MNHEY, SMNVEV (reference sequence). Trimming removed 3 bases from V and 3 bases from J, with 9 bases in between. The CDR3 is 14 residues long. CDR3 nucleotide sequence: TGTGCCAGCAGTTTCGCGGGGCTCAATCAGCCCCAGCATTTT. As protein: CASSFAGLNQPQHF.

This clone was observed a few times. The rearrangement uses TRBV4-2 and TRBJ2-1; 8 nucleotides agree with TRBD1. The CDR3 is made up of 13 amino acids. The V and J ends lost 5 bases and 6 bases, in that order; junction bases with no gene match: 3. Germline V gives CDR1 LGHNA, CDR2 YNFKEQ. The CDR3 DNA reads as TGTGCCAGCAGCTGGGACAGGATCAATGAGCAGTTCTTC. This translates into CASSWDRINEQFF.

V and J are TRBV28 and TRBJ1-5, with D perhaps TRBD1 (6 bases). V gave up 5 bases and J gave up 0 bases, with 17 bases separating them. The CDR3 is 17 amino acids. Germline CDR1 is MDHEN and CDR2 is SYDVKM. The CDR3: CASSPNRAYYSNQPQHF. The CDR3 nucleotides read TGTGCCAGCAGTCCAAACAGGGCCTACTATAGCAATCAGCCCCAGCATTTT.

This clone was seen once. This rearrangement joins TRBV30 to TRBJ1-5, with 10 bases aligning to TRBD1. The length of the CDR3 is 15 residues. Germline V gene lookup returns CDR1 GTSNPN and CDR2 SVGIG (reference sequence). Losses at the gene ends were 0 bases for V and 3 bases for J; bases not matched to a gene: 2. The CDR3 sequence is CAWSVGQGVNQPQHF. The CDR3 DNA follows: TGTGCCTGGAGTGTTGGACAGGGGGTCAATCAGCCCCAGCATTTT.

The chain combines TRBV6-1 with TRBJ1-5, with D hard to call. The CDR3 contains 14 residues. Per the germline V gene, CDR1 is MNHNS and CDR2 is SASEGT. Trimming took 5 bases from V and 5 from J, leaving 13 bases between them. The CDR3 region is CASSYVGRDQPQHF. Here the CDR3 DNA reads TGTGCCAGCAGTTATGTGGGGAGGGATCAGCCCCAGCATTTT.

Here the CDR3 DNA reads TGTGCCTGGAGTGTACGAGGCCGAGGACTAGCGGGGGGGCCGTTCGGAGAGACCCAGTACTTC. This encodes CAWSVRGRGLAGGPFGETQYF. This chain uses TRBV30 with TRBJ2-5, with 15 positions matching TRBD2. Germline V gives CDR1 GTSNPN, CDR2 SVGIG (reference sequence). The CDR3 loop spans 21 amino acids. V was pared by 0 bases and J by 4 bases, with 18 bases of the junction left unmatched.

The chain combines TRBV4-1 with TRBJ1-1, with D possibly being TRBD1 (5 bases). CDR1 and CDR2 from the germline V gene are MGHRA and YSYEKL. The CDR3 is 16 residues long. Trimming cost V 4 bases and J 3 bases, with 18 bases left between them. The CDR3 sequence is CASSPRGRGGDTEAFF. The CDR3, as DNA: TGCGCCAGCAGCCCCAGAGGGCGGGGAGGGGACACTGAAGCTTTCTTT.

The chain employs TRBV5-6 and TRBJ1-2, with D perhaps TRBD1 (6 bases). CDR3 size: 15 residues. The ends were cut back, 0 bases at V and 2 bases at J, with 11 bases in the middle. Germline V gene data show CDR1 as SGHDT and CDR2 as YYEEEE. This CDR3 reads CASSLAGGGNYGYTF. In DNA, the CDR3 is TGTGCCAGCAGCTTGGCGGGGGGGGGCAACTATGGCTACACCTTC.

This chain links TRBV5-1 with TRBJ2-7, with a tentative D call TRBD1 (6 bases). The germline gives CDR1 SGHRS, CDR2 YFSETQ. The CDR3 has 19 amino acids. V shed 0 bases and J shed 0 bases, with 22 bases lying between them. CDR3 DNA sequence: TGCGCCAGCAGCTTGGTCGGCGGACAGCTTCTTCAAAGCTCCTACGAGCAGTACTTC. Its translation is CASSLVGGQLLQSSYEQYF.

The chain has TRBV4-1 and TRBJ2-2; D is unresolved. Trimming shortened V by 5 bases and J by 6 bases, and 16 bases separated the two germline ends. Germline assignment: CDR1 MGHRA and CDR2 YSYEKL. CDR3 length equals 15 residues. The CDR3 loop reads CASSASPSGSGELFF. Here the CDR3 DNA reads TGCGCCAGCAGCGCCAGCCCTAGTGGGTCCGGGGAGCTGTTTTTT.

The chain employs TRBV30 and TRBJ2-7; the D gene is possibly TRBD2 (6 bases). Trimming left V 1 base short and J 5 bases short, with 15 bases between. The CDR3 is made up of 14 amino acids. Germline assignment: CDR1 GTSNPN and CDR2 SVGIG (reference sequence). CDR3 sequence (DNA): TGTGCCTGGAGTGCTTCCGGGACTCTGAACGAGCAGTACTTC. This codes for CAWSASGTLNEQYF.